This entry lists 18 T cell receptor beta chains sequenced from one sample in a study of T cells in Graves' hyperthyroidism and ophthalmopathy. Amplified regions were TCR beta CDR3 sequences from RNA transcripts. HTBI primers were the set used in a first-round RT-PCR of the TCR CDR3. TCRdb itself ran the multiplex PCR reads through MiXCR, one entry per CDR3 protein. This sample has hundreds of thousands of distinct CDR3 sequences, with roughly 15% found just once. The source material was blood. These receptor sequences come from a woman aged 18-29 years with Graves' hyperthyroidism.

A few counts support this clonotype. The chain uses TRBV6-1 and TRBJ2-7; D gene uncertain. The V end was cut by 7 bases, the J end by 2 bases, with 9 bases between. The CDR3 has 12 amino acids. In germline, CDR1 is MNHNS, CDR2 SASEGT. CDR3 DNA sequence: TGTGCCAGCACCACGGATGCCTACGAGCAGTACTTC. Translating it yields CASTTDAYEQYF.

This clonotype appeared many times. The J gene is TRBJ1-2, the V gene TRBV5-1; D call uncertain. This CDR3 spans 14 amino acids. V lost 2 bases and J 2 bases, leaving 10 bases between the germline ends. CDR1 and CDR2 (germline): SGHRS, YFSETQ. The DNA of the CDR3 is TGCGCCAGCAGCTTTGGGCATGTAAACTATGGCTACACCTTC. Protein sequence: CASSFGHVNYGYTF.

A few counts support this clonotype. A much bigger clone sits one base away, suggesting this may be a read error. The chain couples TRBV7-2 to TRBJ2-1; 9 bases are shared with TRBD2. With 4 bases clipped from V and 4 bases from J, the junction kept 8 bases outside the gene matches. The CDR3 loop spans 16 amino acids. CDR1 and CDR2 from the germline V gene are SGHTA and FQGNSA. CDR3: CASSWSLAGPYNEQFF. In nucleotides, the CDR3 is TGTGCCAGCAGCTGGAGCCTAGCGGGGCCGTACAATGAGCAGTTCTTC.

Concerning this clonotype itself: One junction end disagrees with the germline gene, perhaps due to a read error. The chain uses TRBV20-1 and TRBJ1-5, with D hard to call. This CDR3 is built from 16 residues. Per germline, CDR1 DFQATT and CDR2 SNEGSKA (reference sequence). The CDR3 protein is CSASARWAVLSQAQHF. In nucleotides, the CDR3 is TGCAGTGCTAGTGCCCGTTGGGCAGTCCTCAGTCAGGCCCAGCATTTT.

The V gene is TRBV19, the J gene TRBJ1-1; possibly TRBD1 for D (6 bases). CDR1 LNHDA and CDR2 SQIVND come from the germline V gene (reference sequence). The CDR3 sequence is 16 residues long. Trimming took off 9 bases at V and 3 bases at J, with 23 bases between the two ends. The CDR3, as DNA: TGTGCCAGGAGACGGTGGGTCGTCAGGGGTGACACTGAAGCTTTCTTT. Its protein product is CARRRWVVRGDTEAFF.

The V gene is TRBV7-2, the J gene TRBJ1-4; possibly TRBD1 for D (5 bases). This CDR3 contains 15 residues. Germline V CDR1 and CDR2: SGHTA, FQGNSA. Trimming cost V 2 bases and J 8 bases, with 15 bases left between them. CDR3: CASSLFKAGREKLFF. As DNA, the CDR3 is TGTGCCAGCAGCTTATTCAAGGCAGGGCGAGAAAAACTGTTTTTT. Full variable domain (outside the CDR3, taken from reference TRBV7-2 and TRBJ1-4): GAGVSQSPSNKVTEKGKDVELRCDPISGHTALYWYRQSLGQGLEFLIYFQGNSAPDKSGLPSDRFSAERTGGSVSTLTIQRTQQEDSAVYLCASSLFKAGREKLFFGSGTQLSVL.

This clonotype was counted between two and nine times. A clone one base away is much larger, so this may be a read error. The CDR3 is CAGSRRGTDTQYF. The CDR3, as DNA: TGTGCCGGCAGCAGGCGAGGCACAGATACGCAGTATTTT. The J gene is TRBJ2-3, the V gene TRBV2; no clear D. This CDR3 is built from 13 residues. CDR1 is SNHLY and CDR2 is FYNNEI in the germline V gene.

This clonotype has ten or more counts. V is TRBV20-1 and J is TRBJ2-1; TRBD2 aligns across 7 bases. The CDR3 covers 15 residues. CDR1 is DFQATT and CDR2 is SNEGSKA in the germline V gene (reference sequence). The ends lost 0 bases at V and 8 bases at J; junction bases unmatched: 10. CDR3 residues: CSARDGAGDVDEQFF. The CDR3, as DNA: TGCAGTGCTAGAGATGGCGCGGGAGATGTGGATGAGCAGTTCTTC.

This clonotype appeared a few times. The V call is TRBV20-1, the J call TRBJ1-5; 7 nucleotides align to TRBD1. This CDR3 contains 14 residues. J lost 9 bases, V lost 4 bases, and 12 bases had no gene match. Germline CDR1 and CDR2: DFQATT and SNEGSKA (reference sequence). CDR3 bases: TGCAGTGCTAAGTCCGGGACAGTTCAGGGGCCCCAGCATTTT. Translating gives CSAKSGTVQGPQHF.

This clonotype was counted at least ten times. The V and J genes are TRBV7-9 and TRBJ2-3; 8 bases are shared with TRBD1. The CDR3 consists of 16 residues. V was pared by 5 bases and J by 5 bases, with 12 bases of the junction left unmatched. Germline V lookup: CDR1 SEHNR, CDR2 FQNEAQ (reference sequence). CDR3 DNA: TGTGCCAGCAGCCGTAGGGGACAGGAAGATAAAGATACGCAGTATTTT. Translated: CASSRRGQEDKDTQYF. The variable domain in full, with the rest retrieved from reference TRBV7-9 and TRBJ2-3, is DTGVSQNPRHKITKRGQNVTFRCDPISEHNRLYWYRQTLGQGPEFLTYFQNEAQLEKSRLLSDRFSAERPKGSFSTLEIQRTEQGDSAMYLCASSRRGQEDKDTQYFGPGTRLTVL.

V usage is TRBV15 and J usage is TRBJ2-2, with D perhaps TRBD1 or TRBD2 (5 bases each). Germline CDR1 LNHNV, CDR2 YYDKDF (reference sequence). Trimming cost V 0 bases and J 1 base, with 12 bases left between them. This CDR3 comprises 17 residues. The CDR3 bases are TGTGCCACCAGCAGAGATAGGTCGGGGCTGAACACCGGGGAGCTGTTTTTT. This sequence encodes CATSRDRSGLNTGELFF.

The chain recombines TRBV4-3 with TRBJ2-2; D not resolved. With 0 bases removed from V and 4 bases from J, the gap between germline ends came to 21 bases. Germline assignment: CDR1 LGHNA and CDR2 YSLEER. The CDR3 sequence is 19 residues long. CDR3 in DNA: TGCGCCAGCAGCCAAGAGAATGGGCCAAAATTAGGTCTCACCGGGGAGCTGTTTTTT. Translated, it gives CASSQENGPKLGLTGELFF.

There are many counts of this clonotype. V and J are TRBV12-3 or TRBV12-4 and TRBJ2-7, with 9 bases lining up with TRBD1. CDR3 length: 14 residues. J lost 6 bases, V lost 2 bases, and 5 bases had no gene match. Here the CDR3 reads CASSLRQGQGEQYF. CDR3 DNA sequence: TGTGCCAGCAGTTTACGGCAGGGACAGGGCGAGCAGTACTTC.

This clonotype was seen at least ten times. CDR3 sequence reads: CASSSPSGSVVKNIQYF. In nucleotides, the CDR3 is TGTGCCAGCAGCTCCCCTAGCGGGAGTGTAGTCAAAAACATTCAGTACTTC. The genes are TRBV7-2 and TRBJ2-4, with 10 bases matching TRBD2. CDR1 is SGHTA, CDR2 FQGNSA, per germline. The V gene end was trimmed by 4 bases and the J gene end by 3 bases; junction bases not matched to a gene: 9. CDR3 size: 17 residues.

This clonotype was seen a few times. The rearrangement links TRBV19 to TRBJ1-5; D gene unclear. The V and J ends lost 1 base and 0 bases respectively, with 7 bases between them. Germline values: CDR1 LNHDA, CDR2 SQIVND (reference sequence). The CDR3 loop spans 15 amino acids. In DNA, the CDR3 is TGTGCCAGTAGTATAGTACGCTATAGCAATCAGCCCCAGCATTTT. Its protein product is CASSIVRYSNQPQHF.

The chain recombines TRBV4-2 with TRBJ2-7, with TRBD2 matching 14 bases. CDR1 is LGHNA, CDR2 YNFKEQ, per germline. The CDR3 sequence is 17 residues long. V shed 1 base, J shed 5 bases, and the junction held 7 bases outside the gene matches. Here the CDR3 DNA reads TGTGCCAGCAGCCAAGCAGGGACTAGCGGGAGCCGCAACGAGCAGTACTTC. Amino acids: CASSQAGTSGSRNEQYF.

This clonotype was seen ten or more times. In DNA, the CDR3 is TGTGCCAGCTCACCTGATTCGCTCACAGATACGCAGTATTTT. Protein: CASSPDSLTDTQYF. J is TRBJ2-3 and V is TRBV18; D ambiguous. The V gene's germline CDR1 is KGHSH and CDR2 LQKENI. The CDR3 extends over 14 amino acids. Trimming shortened V by 3 bases and J by 2 bases, and 9 bases separated the two germline ends.

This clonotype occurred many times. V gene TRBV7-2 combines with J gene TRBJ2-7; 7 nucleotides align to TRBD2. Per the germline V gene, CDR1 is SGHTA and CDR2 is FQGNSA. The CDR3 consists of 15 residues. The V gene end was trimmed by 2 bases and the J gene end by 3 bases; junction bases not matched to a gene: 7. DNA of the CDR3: TGTGCCAGCAGCTTACAGGCGGGGGAGTTCTACGAGCAGTACTTC. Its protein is CASSLQAGEFYEQYF.